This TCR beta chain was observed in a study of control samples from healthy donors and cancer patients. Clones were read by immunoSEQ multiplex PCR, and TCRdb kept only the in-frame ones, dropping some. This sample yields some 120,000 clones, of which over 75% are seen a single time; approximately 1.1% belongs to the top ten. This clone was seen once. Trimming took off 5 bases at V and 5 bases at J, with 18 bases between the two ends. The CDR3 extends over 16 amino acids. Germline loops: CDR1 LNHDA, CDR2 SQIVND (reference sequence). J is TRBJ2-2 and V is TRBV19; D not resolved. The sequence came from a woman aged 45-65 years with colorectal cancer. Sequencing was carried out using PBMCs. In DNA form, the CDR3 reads TGTGCCAGTAGTCGGGTCGACCACGTGGAGACCGGGGAGCTGTTTTTT. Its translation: CASSRVDHVETGELFF. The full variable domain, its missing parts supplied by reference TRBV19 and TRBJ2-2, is DGGITQSPKYLFRKEGQNVTLSCEQNLNHDAMYWYRQDPGQGLRLIYYSQIVNDFQKGDIAEGYSVSREKKESFPLTVTSAQKNPTAFYLCASSRVDHVETGELFFGEGSRLTVL.